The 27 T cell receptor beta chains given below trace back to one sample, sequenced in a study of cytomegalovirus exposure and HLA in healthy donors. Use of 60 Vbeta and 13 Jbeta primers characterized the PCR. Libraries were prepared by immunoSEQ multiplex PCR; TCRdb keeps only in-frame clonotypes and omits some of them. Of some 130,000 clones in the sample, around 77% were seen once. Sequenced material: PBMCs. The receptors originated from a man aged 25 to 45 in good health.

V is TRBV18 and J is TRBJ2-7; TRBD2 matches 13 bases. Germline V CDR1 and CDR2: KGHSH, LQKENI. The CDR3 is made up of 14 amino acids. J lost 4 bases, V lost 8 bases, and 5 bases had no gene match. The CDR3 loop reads CASTSGRAGYEQYF. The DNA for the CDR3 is TGTGCCAGCACTAGCGGGAGGGCCGGGTACGAGCAGTACTTC.

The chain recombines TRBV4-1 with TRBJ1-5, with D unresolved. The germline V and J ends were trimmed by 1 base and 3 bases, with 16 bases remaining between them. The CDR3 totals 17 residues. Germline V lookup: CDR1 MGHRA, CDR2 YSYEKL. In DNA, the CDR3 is TGCGCCAGCAGCCAAGTGGTAGGAGGGCTGGACAATCAGCCCCAGCATTTT. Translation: CASSQVVGGLDNQPQHF.

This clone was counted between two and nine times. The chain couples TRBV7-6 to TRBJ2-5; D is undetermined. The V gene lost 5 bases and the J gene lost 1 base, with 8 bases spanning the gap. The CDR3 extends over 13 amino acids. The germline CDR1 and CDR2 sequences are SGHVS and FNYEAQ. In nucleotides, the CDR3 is TGTGCCAGCAGCCCCCTCGGCCAAGAGACCCAGTACTTC. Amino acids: CASSPLGQETQYF. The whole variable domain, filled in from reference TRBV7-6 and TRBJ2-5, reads GAGVSQSPRYKVTKRGQDVALRCDPISGHVSLYWYRQALGQGPEFLTYFNYEAQQDKSGLPNDRFSAERPEGSISTLTIQRTEQRDSAMYRCASSPLGQETQYFGPGTRLLVL.

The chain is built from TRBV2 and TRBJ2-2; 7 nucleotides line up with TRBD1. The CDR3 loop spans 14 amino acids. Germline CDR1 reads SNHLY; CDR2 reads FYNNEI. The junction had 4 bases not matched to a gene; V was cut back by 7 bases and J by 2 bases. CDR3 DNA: TGTGCCAGCAAGCGACAGGGTAACACCGGGGAGCTGTTTTTT. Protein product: CASKRQGNTGELFF.

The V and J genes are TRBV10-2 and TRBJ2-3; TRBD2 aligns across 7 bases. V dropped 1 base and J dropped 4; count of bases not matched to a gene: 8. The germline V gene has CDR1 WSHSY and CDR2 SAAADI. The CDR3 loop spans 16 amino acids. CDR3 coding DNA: TGCGCCAGCAGTGAGTGGGGCGGGAGTTTCGCAGATACGCAGTATTTT. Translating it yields CASSEWGGSFADTQYF.

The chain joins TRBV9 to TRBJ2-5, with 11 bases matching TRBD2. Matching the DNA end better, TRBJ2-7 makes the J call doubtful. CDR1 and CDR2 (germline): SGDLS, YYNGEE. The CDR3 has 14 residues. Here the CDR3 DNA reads TGTGCCAGCAGCGTAGGGACTAGCGGGTACGAGCAGTACTTC. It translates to CASSVGTSGYEQYF.

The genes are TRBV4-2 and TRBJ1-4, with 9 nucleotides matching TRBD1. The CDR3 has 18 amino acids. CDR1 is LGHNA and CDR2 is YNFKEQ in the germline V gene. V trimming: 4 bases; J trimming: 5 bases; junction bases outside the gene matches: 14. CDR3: CASSLNAGTGFTNEKLFF. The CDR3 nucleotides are TGTGCCAGCAGCCTTAACGCCGGGACAGGGTTTACGAATGAAAAACTGTTTTTT.

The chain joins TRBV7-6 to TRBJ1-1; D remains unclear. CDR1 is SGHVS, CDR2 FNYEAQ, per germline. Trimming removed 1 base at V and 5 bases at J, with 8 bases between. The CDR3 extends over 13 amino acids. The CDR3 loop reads CASSLVSWTEAFF. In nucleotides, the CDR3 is TGTGCCAGCAGCTTAGTGAGCTGGACTGAAGCTTTCTTT.

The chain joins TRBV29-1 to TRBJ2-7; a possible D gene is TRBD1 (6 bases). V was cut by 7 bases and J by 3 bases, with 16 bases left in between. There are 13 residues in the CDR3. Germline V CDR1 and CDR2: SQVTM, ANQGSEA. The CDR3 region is CSAVGGNGYEQYF. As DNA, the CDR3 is TGCAGCGCGGTAGGGGGAAATGGCTACGAGCAGTACTTC.

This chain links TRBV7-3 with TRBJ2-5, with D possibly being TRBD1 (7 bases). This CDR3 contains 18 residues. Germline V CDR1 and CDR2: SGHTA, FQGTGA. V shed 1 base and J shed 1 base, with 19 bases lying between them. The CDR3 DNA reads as TGTGCCAGCAGCTTAAAGTTGCAGGGGGGTCCTATCCAAGAGACCCAGTACTTC. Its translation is CASSLKLQGGPIQETQYF.

CDR3 DNA sequence: TGTGCCACCGGGACAGGTTCCTACGAGCAGTACTTC. It translates to CATGTGSYEQYF. The chain recombines TRBV6-1 with TRBJ2-7, with 8 bases fitting TRBD1. Unmatched junction bases numbered 3, after V lost 10 bases and J lost 1 base. The CDR3 is 12 residues long. Germline-derived CDR1 and CDR2 are MNHNS and SASEGT.

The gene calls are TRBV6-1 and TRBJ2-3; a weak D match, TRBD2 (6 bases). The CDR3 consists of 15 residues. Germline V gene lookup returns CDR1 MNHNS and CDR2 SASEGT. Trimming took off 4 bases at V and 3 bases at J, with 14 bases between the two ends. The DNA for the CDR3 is TGTGCCAGCAGTGGCAGGGATAGCGGTACAGATACGCAGTATTTT. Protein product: CASSGRDSGTDTQYF.

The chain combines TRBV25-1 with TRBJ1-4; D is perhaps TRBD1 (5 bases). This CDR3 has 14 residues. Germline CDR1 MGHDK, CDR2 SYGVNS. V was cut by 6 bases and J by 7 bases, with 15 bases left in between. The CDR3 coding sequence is TGTGCCAGCAGGGCGGGGGGGTTGGTTGAAAAACTGTTTTTT. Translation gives CASRAGGLVEKLFF. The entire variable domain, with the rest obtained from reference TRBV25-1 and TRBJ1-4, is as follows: EADIYQTPRYLVIGTGKKITLECSQTMGHDKMYWYQQDPGMELHLIHYSYGVNSTEKGDLSSESTVSRIRTEHFPLTLESARPSHTSQYLCASRAGGLVEKLFFGSGTQLSVL.

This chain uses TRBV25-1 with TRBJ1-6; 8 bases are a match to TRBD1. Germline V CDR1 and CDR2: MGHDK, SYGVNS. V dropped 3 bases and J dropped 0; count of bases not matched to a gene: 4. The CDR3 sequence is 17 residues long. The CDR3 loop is CASSDRQGSSYNSPLHF. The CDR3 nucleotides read TGTGCCAGCAGTGACCGACAGGGGAGCTCCTATAATTCACCCCTCCACTTT. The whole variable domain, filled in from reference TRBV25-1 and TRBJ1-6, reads EADIYQTPRYLVIGTGKKITLECSQTMGHDKMYWYQQDPGMELHLIHYSYGVNSTEKGDLSSESTVSRIRTEHFPLTLESARPSHTSQYLCASSDRQGSSYNSPLHFGNGTRLTVT.

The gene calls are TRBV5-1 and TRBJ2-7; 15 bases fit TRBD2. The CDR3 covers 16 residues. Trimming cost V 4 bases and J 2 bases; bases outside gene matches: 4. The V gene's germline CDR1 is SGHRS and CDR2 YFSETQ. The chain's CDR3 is CASSRTSGRAAYEQYF. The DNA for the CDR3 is TGCGCCAGCAGCCGGACTAGCGGGAGGGCGGCCTACGAGCAGTACTTC.

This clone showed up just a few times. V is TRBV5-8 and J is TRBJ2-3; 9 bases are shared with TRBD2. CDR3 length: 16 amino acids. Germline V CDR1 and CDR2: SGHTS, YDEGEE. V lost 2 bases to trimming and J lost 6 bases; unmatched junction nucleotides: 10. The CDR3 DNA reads TGTGCCAGCAGCTTTCTTGGTAGCGGGAGAACTGATACGCAGTATTTT. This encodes CASSFLGSGRTDTQYF.

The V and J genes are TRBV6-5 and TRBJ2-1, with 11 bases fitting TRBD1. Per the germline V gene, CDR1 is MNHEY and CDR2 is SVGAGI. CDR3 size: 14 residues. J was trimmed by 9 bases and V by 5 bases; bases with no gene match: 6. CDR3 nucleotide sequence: TGTGCCAGCAGTGGGACAGGGGGACGGCGTGAGCAGTTCTTC. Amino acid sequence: CASSGTGGRREQFF.

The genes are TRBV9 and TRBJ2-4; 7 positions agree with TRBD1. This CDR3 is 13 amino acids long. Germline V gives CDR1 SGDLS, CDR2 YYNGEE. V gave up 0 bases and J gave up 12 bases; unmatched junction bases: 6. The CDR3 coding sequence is TGTGCCAGCAGCGTAGTTGAAGGGGGCTCTCAGTACTTC. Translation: CASSVVEGGSQYF.

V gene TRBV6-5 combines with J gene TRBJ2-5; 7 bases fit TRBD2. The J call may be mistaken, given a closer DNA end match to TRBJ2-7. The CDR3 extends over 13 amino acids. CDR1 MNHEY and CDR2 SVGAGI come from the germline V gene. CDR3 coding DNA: TGTGCCAGCACCAGCGGGGTCACCTACGAGCAGTACTTC. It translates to CASTSGVTYEQYF.

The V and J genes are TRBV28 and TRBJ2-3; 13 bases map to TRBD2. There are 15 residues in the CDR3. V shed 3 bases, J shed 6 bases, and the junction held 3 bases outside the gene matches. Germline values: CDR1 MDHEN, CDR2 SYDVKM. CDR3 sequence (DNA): TGTGCCAGCAGTTTCGGACTAGCGGGAGCGGATACGCAGTATTTT. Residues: CASSFGLAGADTQYF.

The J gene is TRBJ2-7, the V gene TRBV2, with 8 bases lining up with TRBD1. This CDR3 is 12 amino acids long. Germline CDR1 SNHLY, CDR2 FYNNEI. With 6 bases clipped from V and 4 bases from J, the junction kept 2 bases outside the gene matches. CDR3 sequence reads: CASSGQGYEQYF. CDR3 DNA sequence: TGTGCCAGCAGCGGACAGGGTTACGAGCAGTACTTC.

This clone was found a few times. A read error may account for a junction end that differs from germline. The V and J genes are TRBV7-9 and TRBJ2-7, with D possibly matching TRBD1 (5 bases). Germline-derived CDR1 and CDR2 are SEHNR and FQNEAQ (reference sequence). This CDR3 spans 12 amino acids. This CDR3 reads CSSSQDNYEQYF. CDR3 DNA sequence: TGTTCCAGCAGCCAGGACAACTACGAGCAGTACTTC.

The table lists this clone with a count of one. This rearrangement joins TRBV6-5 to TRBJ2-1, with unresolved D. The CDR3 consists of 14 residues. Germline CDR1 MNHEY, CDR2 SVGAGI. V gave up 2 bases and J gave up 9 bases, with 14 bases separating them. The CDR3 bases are TGTGCCAGCAGTTACGGCGGTAGCCGAGGTGAGCAGTTCTTC. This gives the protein CASSYGGSRGEQFF.

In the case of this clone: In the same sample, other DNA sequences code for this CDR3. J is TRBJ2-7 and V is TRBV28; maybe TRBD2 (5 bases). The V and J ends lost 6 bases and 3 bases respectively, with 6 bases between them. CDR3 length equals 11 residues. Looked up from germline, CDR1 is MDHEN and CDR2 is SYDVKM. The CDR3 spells CASSRGYEQYF. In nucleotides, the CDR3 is TGTGCCAGCAGCCGGGGCTACGAGCAGTACTTC. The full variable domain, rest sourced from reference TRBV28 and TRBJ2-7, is DVKVTQSSRYLVKRTGEKVFLECVQDMDHENMFWYRQDPGLGLRLIYFSYDVKMKEKGDIPEGYSVSREKKERFSLILESASTNQTSMYLCASSRGYEQYFGPGTRLTVT.

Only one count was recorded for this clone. CDR3 sequence reads: CASSREAGAYNEQFF. CDR3 DNA sequence: TGTGCCAGCAGCCGCGAGGCTGGCGCCTACAATGAGCAGTTCTTC. The chain recombines TRBV11-3 with TRBJ2-1; D gene uncertain. This CDR3 spans 15 amino acids. The germline CDR1 and CDR2 sequences are SGHNT and YENEEA. Trimming left V 5 bases short and J 2 bases short, with 13 bases between.

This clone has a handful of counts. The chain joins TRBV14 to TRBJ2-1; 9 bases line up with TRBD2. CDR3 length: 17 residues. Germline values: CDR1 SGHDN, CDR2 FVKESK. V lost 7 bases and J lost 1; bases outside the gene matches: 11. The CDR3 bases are TGTGCCAGCACCGAAACTAGGACTAGCGCGTCCTACAATGAGCAGTTCTTC. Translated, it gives CASTETRTSASYNEQFF.

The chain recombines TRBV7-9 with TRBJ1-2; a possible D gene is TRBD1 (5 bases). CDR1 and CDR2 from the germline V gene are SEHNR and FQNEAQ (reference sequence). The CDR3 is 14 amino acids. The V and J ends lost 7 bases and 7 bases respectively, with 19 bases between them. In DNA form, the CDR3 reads TGTGCCAGCAACACGAACCTGGGGGGGGGTGGCTACACCTTC. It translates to CASNTNLGGGGYTF.